This T cell receptor (beta chain) was sequenced in a study of blood T cell repertoires in COVID-19. Turning to the study itself: Cohort 3 donors were reported recovered after two negative PCRs, clearance, or symptom resolution. Samples of COVID-19 (acute and convalescent) were obtained from the United States, Italy and Spain.

Original processing notes: Researchers report that nucleated cell counts were estimated from reference gene primer amplification. TCRdb's copy holds only in-frame clones and misses some; the assay was immunoSEQ multiplex PCR. The V and J calls and clone size were taken over from that table, and D and trimming were inferred from the DNA. The sample holds 330,000 or so clones, around 87% seen once. Participants had their cohort set by participant-reported clinical history. The CDR3 is 16 amino acids. J was trimmed by 6 bases and V by 6 bases; bases with no gene match: 10. Germline V gene lookup returns CDR1 SNHLY and CDR2 FYNNEI.

Material for sequencing was PBMCs or T cells enriched from blood (not recorded which). The sequence came from a middle-aged man in a cohort exposed to, infected with or recovered from COVID-19 (not recorded which). This rearrangement joins TRBV2 to TRBJ2-2; 10 bases fit TRBD1. For the CDR3, the DNA is TGTGCCAGCAGGTGGGGACAGGGGTTTGTCTCCGGGGAGCTGTTTTTT. It yields the protein CASRWGQGFVSGELFF.